This entry features one T cell receptor beta chain sequence. The antigen is not known. This entry comes from a study of shared clonotypes between healthy human individuals. Study findings and constraints: Researchers sampled only blood; tissue repertoires likely differ. Donor clonotype sharing was expected to depend on sequencing depth.

Approximately 30,000 T cell genomes, or approximately 0.3 ug DNA, went into unsorted PBMC replicate PCRs. Sequencing was performed with immunoSEQ multiplex PCR; in TCRdb, only in-frame clones are kept and a portion is missing. The sample holds more than 400,000 clones; over 70% are singletons and the top ten take roughly 13%. Germline V CDR1 and CDR2: MDHEN, SYDVKM. The junction had 3 bases not matched to a gene; V was cut back by 7 bases and J by 4 bases. The CDR3 is made up of 13 amino acids. This receptor was identified in a woman aged 40 to 50 in good health. Some clones in this sample may be carry-over from other donors' samples. V gene TRBV28 combines with J gene TRBJ2-3; TRBD1 agrees at 9 bases. The sequencing input was PBMCs. The CDR3 is CASNRQGADTQYF. In DNA form, the CDR3 reads TGTGCCAGCAATCGACAGGGGGCAGATACGCAGTATTTT.